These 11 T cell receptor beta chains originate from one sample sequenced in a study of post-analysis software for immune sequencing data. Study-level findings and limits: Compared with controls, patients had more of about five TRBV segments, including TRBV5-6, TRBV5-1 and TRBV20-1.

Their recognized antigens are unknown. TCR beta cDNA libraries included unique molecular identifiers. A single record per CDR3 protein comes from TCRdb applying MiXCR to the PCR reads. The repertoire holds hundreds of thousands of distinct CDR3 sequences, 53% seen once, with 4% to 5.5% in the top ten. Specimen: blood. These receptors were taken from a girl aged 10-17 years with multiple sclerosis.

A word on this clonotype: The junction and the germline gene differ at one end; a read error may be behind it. The CDR3 sequence: CASSQDGGNYYDQYF. In nucleotides, the CDR3 is TGTGCCAGCAGCCAGGACGGGGGAAATTACTACGATCAGTACTTC. V is TRBV7-2 and J is TRBJ2-7; a possible D gene is TRBD2 (6 bases). Germline loops: CDR1 SGHTA, CDR2 FQGNSA. The CDR3 has 15 amino acids.

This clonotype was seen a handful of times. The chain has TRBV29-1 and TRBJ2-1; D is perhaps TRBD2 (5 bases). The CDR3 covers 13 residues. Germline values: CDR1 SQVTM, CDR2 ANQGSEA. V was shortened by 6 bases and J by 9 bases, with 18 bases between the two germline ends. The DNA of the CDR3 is TGCAGCGTGTTGGCCCTTGAGGGTAGTGAGCAGTTCTTC. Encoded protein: CSVLALEGSEQFF.

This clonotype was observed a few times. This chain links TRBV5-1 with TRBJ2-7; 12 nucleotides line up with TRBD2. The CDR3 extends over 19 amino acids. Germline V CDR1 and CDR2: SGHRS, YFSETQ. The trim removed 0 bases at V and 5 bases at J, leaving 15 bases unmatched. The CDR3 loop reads CASSLVLSRTSGVLHEQYF. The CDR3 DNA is TGCGCCAGCAGCTTGGTCCTCTCTCGGACTAGCGGGGTGCTCCACGAGCAGTACTTC.

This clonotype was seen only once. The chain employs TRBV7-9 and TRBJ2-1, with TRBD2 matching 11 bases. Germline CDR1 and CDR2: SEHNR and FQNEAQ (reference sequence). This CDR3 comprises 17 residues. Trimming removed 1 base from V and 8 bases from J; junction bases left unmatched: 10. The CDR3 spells CASSLDITSGSMDEQFF. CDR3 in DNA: TGTGCCAGCAGCTTAGACATAACTAGCGGGAGTATGGATGAGCAGTTCTTC. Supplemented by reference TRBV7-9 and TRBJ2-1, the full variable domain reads DTGVSQNPRHKITKRGQNVTFRCDPISEHNRLYWYRQTLGQGPEFLTYFQNEAQLEKSRLLSDRFSAERPKGSFSTLEIQRTEQGDSAMYLCASSLDITSGSMDEQFFGPGTRLTVL.

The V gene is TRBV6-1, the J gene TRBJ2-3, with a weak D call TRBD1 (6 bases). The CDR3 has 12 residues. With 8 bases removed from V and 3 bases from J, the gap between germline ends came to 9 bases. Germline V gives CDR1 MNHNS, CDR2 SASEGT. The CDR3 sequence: CASEGETDTQYF. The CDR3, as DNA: TGTGCCAGCGAGGGGGAGACAGATACGCAGTATTTT.

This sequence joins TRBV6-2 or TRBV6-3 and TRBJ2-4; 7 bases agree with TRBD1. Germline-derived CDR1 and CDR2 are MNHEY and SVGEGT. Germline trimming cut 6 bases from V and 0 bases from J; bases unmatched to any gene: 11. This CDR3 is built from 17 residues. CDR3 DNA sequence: TGTGCCAGCAGAGACGCCCGGGACAGTTTAGCCAAAAACATTCAGTACTTC. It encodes CASRDARDSLAKNIQYF.

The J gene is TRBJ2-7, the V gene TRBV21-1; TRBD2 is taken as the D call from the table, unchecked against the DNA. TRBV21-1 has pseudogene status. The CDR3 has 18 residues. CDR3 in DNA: TGTGCCAGCAGCAAAATCCCTTTGACGGGGGGGCCAGTCCACGAGCAGTACTTC. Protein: CASSKIPLTGGPVHEQYF.

In DNA, the CDR3 is TGTGCCAGCAGCCAGGTAGGCAGGGGCACTGAAGCTTTCTTT. This encodes CASSQVGRGTEAFF. J is TRBJ1-1 and V is TRBV3-1; a possible D gene is TRBD1 (6 bases). Trimming removed 3 bases from V and 4 bases from J, with 12 bases in between. CDR1 is LGHDT and CDR2 is YNNKEL in the germline V gene (reference sequence). The CDR3 extends over 14 amino acids.

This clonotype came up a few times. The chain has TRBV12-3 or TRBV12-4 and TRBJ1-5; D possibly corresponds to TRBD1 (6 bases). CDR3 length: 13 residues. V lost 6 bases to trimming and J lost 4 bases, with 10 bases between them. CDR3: CASRERGNQPQHF. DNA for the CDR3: TGTGCCAGCAGGGAGAGGGGGAATCAGCCCCAGCATTTT.

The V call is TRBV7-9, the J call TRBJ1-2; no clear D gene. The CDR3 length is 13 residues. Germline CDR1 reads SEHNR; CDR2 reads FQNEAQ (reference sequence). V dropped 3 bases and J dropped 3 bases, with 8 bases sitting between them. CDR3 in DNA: TGTGCCAGCAGCTTTGAGGTGTACTATGGCTACACCTTC. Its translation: CASSFEVYYGYTF. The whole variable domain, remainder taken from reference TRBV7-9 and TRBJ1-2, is DTGVSQNPRHKITKRGQNVTFRCDPISEHNRLYWYRQTLGQGPEFLTYFQNEAQLEKSRLLSDRFSAERPKGSFSTLEIQRTEQGDSAMYLCASSFEVYYGYTFGSGTRLTVV.

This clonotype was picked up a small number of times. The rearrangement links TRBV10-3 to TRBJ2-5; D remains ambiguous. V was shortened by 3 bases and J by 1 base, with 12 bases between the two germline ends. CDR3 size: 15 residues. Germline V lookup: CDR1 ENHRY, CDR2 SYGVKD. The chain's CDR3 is CAISELLGSQETQYF. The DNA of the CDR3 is TGTGCCATCAGTGAATTGCTAGGATCCCAAGAGACCCAGTACTTC.